This is a list of T cell receptor beta chains from one sample in a study of early T cells in non-severe SARS-CoV-2 infection. A single record per CDR3 protein comes from TCRdb applying MiXCR to the 5' RACE reads. The sample has some 30,000 distinct CDR3 sequences; about 4.6% are singletons. The sequenced sample was whole blood. The origin of the receptors is an adult who was a healthcare worker with PCR-confirmed SARS-CoV-2 infection or an uninfected control (not recorded which). Both conserved end residues are part of each CDR3. Fields, in order: J gene, V gene, D gene, clone size, CDR3 DNA, CDR3 protein. The D gene is left open where the match is weak. Clone size is given for some rows only: seen once, a few or many times, or a class if the clone is expanded.

TRBJ2-2 TRBV27 TRBD1 - TGTGCCAGCAGAAAAACCGACAGGGCGGGCGGGGAGCTGTTTTTT CASRKTDRAGGELFF
TRBJ2-4 TRBV5-1 - - TGCGCCAGCAGCCTGACAGAGGGCAAAAACATTCAGTACTTC CASSLTEGKNIQYF
TRBJ1-6 TRBV4-1 TRBD1 many TGCGCCAGCAGCCAAGAGAGTCAGGGGGTAAATTCACCCCTCCACTTT CASSQESQGVNSPLHF
TRBJ1-2 TRBV20-1 - many TGCAGTGCTAGAGCCCCACAGAACTATGGCTACACCTTC CSARAPQNYGYTF
TRBJ2-7 TRBV6-2/TRBV6-3 - many TGTGCCAGCAGCTACAGGGTCTACGAGCAGTACTTC CASSYRVYEQYF
TRBJ2-1 TRBV11-2 TRBD2 many TGTGCCAGCAGCCTCACTAGCGGGGTTTCCTACAATGAGCAGTTCTTC CASSLTSGVSYNEQFF
TRBJ2-1 TRBV11-2 - many TGTGCCAGCAGCCCCCGGTGGCAGCCCTACAATGAGCAGTTCTTC CASSPRWQPYNEQFF
TRBJ2-1 TRBV5-8 - many TGTGCCAGCAGCTTGTGGGCAGGGAGTGAACGCAATGAGCAGTTCTTC CASSLWAGSERNEQFF
TRBJ2-1 TRBV5-1 TRBD2 many TGCGCCAGCAGCTTGGTGTCTAGCGGGAGCCTCGGCTCCTACAATGAGCAGTTCTTC CASSLVSSGSLGSYNEQFF
TRBJ2-3 TRBV12-5 TRBD2 many TGTGCTAGTGGTTTGGTAGCGGGAGACCCCGGCGCAGATACGCAGTATTTT CASGLVAGDPGADTQYF
TRBJ2-7 TRBV6-5 - many TGTGCCAGCAGAACTCCGACAGGATCCTACGAGCAGTACTTC CASRTPTGSYEQYF
TRBJ2-4 TRBV29-1 - - TGCAGCGTTGTCGCAATCGGGAACATTCAGTACTTC CSVVAIGNIQYF
TRBJ2-3 TRBV6-5 - - TGTGCCAGCAAACAACCGCGGGCAGATACGCAGTATTTT CASKQPRADTQYF
TRBJ1-1 TRBV7-2 - many TGTGCCAGCAGCTGGGTGACATGGGCTTTCTTT CASSWVTWAFF
TRBJ2-1 TRBV7-9 - many TGTGCCAGCAGCTTTGGGGATGAGCAGTTCTTC CASSFGDEQFF
TRBJ1-2 TRBV2 - - TGTGCCAGCGGGCCTCCGGGAGGTGGCTACACCTTC CASGPPGGGYTF
TRBJ2-7 TRBV11-3 - few TGTGCCAGCAGTCTTGACTCGGACGGAGCCACCGAGCAGTACTTC CASSLDSDGATEQYF
TRBJ2-7 TRBV29-1 TRBD1 many TGCAGCGTTGAGGACAGGGGAGCCTACGAGCAGTACTTC CSVEDRGAYEQYF
TRBJ2-7 TRBV2 - few TGTGCCAGCAGAATCAACGACGAGCAGTACTTC CASRINDEQYF
TRBJ1-6 TRBV12-3/TRBV12-4 TRBD1 few TGTGCCAGCACAGTTTCATCAGGGGGCAATAATTCACCCCTCCACTTT CASTVSSGGNNSPLHF
TRBJ2-5 TRBV12-3/TRBV12-4 - many TGTGCCAGCAGTTCAAAGGGGGGTGAGACCCAGTACTTC CASSSKGGETQYF
TRBJ1-3 TRBV7-6 - many TGTGCCAGCAGCCTCAGTGCTGTCTCTGGAAACACCATATATTTT CASSLSAVSGNTIYF
TRBJ2-3 TRBV12-3/TRBV12-4 TRBD2 - TGTGCCAGCAATCTAGCGGGAGCAGATACGCAGTATTTT CASNLAGADTQYF
TRBJ2-1 TRBV2 - many TGTGCCAGCAGTTCCGGACGGCTGAGCTCCTACAATGAGCAGTTCTTC CASSSGRLSSYNEQFF
TRBJ2-2 TRBV5-8 - many TGTGCCAGCAGCTTGAAAGGGACGGTCACCGGGGAGCTGTTTTTT CASSLKGTVTGELFF
TRBJ2-4 TRBV5-5 - - TGTGCCAGCAGCTCACAGACCCTAGCCAAAAACATTCAGTACTTC CASSSQTLAKNIQYF
TRBJ2-1 TRBV20-1 TRBD2 - TGCAGTGCTAGAGAAAAGCGGGGGTTCTACAATGAGCAGTTCTTC CSAREKRGFYNEQFF
TRBJ2-3 TRBV5-1 TRBD2 many TGCGCCAGCAGCTTGGAGGGACTAGCGGGAGATACGCAGTATTTT CASSLEGLAGDTQYF
TRBJ1-1 TRBV7-3 - many TGTGCCAGCAGCGAGATCATGAACACTGAAGCTTTCTTT CASSEIMNTEAFF
TRBJ2-7 TRBV20-1 - many TGCAGTGCTAGAGACCCAGGGAGATACGAGCAGTACTTC CSARDPGRYEQYF
TRBJ1-5 TRBV5-6 TRBD1 many TGTGCCAGCAGCTCCAGGACAGGGATCGAACAGCCCCAGCATTTT CASSSRTGIEQPQHF
TRBJ2-7 TRBV7-2 TRBD2 many TGTGCCAGCAGTTTGATTAGCGGGAGCACCTACGAGCAGTACTTC CASSLISGSTYEQYF
TRBJ2-3 TRBV3-1 TRBD2 many TGTGCCAGCAGCCAAGCTTTTGGGACTAGCGGGGTCGCAGATACGCAGTATTTT CASSQAFGTSGVADTQYF